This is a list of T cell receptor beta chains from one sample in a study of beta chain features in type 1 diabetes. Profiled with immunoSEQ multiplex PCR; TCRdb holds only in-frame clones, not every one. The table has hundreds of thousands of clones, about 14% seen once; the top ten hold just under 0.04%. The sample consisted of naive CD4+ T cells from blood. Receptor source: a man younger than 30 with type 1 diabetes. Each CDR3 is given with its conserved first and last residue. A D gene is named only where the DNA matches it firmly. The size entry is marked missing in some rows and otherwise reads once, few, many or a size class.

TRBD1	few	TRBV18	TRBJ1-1	CASSQGANTEAFF	TGTGCCAGCTCCCAGGGGGCAAACACTGAAGCTTTCTTT
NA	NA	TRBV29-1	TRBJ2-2	CSVDKGTNTGELFF	TGCAGCGTTGATAAGGGGACGAACACCGGGGAGCTGTTTTTT
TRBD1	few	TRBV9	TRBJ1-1	CASSARTGENTEAFF	TGTGCCAGCAGTGCTCGGACAGGGGAGAACACTGAAGCTTTCTTT
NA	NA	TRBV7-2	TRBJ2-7	CASSLIGYEQYF	TGTGCCAGCAGCTTAATAGGCTACGAGCAGTACTTC
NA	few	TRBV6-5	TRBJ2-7	CASRAGLPAYEQYF	TGTGCCAGCAGGGCAGGGTTACCGGCCTACGAGCAGTACTTC
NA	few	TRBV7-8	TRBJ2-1	CASSWGDGYNEQFF	TGTGCCAGCTCTTGGGGGGACGGATACAATGAGCAGTTCTTC
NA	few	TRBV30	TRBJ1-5	CAWSDGITVPQHF	TGTGCCTGGAGTGACGGGATTACAGTCCCCCAGCATTTT
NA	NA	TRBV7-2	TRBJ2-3	CASRAGTDTQYF	TGTGCCAGCAGGGCTGGGACAGATACGCAGTATTTT
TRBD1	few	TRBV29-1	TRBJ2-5	CSVAGGGKETQYF	TGCAGCGTTGCAGGGGGCGGCAAGGAGACCCAGTACTTC
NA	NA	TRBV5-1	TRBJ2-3	CASSFEGTRTQYF	TGCGCCAGCAGCTTCGAGGGCACCCGGACGCAGTATTTT
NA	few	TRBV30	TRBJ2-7	CAWSGSTVSYEQYF	TGTGCCTGGAGTGGCTCTACAGTTTCCTACGAGCAGTACTTC
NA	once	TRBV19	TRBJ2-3	CASSIRRAEDTQYF	TGTGCCAGTAGTATTAGGAGGGCCGAGGATACGCAGTATTTT
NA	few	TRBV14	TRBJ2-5	CASSQVRETQYF	TGTGCCAGCAGCCAAGTAAGAGAGACCCAGTACTTC
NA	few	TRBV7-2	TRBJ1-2	CASRRDSYYGYTF	TGTGCCAGCAGACGAGACAGCTACTATGGCTACACCTTC
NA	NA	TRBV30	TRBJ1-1	CAWMPGLTNTEAFF	TGTGCCTGGATGCCGGGACTCACGAACACTGAAGCTTTCTTT
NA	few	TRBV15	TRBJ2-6	CATSRAGGSGANVLTF	TGTGCCACCAGCAGAGCCGGAGGATCTGGGGCCAACGTCCTGACTTTC
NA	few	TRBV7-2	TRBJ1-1	CASRTDPFMNTEAFF	TGTGCCAGCCGGACAGACCCCTTCATGAACACTGAAGCTTTCTTT
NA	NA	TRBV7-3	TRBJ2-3	CASSPSGTDTQYF	TGTGCCAGCAGCCCCTCCGGCACAGATACGCAGTATTTT
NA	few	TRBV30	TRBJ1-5	CAWSNSDSQPQHF	TGTGCCTGGAGTAACTCGGACAGTCAGCCCCAGCATTTT